The present T cell receptor (beta chain) was sequenced within a study of CD8+ T cells in alopecia areata. This CDR3 contains 15 residues. Looked up from germline, CDR1 is SEHNR and CDR2 is FQNEAQ (reference sequence). With 6 bases clipped from V and 0 bases from J, the junction kept 3 bases outside the gene matches. This sample's treatment: oral pan-JAK inhibitor, 5-10 mg twice daily. Lesional scalp tissue (obtained by punch biopsy) and peripheral blood were collected from alopecia areata patients. Cell sorting was applied to PBMCs, and CD4+ and CD8+ T cells were collected. On this clone itself: Other nucleotide sequences in the sample specify the same CDR3.

Isolated RNA was reverse transcribed into cDNA used as the sequencing template. The table came from immunoSEQ multiplex PCR; TCRdb's copy has only in-frame clones and leaves some out. There are more than 95,000 clones in the sample; 85% to 90% occur only once, and around 10% lies in the top ten. This clonotype was obtained from a human donor with alopecia areata. The sequenced sample was CD8+ T cells sorted from blood, obtained at approximately week 30, from a patient treated with tofacitinib. The rearrangement links TRBV7-9 to TRBJ2-1; 9 positions match TRBD2. The CDR3 nucleotides are TGTGCCAGCAGTCGTAGCGGGAGCTCCTACAATGAGCAGTTCTTC. This gives the protein CASSRSGSSYNEQFF.